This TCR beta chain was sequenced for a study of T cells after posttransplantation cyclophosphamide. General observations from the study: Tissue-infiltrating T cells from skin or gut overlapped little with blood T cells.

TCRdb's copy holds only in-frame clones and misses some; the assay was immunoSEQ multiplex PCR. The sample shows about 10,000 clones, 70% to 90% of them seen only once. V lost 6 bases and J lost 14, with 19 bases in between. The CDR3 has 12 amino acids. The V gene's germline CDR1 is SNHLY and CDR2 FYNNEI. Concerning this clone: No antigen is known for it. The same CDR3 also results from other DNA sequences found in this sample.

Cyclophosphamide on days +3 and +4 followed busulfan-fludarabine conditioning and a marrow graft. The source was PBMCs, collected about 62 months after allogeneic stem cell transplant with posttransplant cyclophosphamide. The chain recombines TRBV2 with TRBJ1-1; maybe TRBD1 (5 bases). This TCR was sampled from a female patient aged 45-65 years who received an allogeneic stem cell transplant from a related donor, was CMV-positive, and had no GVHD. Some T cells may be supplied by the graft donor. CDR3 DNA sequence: TGTGCCAGCAGCGATCAGGGTATTGGAGCCTTCTTT. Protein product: CASSDQGIGAFF.